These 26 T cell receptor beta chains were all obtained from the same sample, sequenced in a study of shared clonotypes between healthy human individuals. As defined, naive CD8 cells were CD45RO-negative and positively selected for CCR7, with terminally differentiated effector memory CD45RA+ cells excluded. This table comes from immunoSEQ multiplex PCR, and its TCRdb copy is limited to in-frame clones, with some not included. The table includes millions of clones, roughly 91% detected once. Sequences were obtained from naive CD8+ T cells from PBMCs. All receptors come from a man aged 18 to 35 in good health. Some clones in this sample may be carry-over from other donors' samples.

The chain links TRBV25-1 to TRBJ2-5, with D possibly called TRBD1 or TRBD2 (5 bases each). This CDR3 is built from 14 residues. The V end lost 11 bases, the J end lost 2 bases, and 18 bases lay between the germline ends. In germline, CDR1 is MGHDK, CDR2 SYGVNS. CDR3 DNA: TGTGCCGAATGGGGGATGACAGATCAAGAGACCCAGTACTTC. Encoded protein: CAEWGMTDQETQYF.

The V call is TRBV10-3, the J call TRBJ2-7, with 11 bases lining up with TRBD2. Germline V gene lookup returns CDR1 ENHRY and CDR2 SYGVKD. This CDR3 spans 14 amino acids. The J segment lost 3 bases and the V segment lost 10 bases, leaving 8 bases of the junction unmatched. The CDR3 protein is CATGPTSGSYEQYF. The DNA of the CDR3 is TGTGCCACCGGGCCCACTAGCGGGAGCTACGAGCAGTACTTC.

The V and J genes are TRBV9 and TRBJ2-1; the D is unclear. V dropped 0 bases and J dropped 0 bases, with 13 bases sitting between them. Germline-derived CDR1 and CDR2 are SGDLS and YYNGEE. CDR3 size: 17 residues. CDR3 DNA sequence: TGTGCCAGCAGCGTAGAGCTAGGGAAAACCTCCTACAATGAGCAGTTCTTC. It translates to CASSVELGKTSYNEQFF.

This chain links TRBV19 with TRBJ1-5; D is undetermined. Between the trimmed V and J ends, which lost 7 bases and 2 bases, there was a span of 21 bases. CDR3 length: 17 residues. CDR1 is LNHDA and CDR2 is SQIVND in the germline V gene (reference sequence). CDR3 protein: CASTTNPTRDGNQPQHF. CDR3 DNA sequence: TGTGCCAGTACAACTAACCCGACTAGAGACGGCAATCAGCCCCAGCATTTT. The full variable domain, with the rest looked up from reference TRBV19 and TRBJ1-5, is DGGITQSPKYLFRKEGQNVTLSCEQNLNHDAMYWYRQDPGQGLRLIYYSQIVNDFQKGDIAEGYSVSREKKESFPLTVTSAQKNPTAFYLCASTTNPTRDGNQPQHFGDGTRLSIL.

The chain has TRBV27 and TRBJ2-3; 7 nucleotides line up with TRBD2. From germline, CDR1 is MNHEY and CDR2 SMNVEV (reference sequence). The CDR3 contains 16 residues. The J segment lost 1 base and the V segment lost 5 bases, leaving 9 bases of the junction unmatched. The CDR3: CASSPTRLAGTDTQYF. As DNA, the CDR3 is TGTGCCAGCAGTCCTACACGACTAGCCGGCACAGATACGCAGTATTTT.

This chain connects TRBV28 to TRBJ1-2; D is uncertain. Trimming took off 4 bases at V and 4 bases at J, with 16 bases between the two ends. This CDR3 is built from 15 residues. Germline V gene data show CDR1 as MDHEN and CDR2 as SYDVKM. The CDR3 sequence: CASSSMQEVSYGYTF. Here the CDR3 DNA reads TGTGCCAGCAGTTCCATGCAGGAGGTCAGCTATGGCTACACCTTC.

CDR3 DNA: TGTGCCAGCAGCCACGACAGCAGCTCCTACGAGCAGTACTTC. This sequence encodes CASSHDSSSYEQYF. The V and J genes are TRBV5-6 and TRBJ2-7, with D possibly TRBD1 on 5 matching bases. Germline loops: CDR1 SGHDT, CDR2 YYEEEE. V lost 4 bases and J lost 0, with 11 bases in between. The CDR3 covers 14 residues. The entire variable domain, with the rest obtained from reference TRBV5-6 and TRBJ2-7, is as follows: DAGVTQSPTHLIKTRGQQVTLRCSPKSGHDTVSWYQQALGQGPQFIFQYYEEEERQRGNFPDRFSGHQFPNYSSELNVNALLLGDSALYLCASSHDSSSYEQYFGPGTRLTVT.

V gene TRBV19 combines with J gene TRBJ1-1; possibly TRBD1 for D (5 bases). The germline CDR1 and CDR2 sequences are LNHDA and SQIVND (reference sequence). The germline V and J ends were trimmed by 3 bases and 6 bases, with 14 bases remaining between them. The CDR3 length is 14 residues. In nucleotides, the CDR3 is TGTGCCAGTAGTATTAAGGGAGGGGCCCCTGAAGCTTTCTTT. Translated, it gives CASSIKGGAPEAFF. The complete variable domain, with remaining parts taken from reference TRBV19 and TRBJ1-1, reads DGGITQSPKYLFRKEGQNVTLSCEQNLNHDAMYWYRQDPGQGLRLIYYSQIVNDFQKGDIAEGYSVSREKKESFPLTVTSAQKNPTAFYLCASSIKGGAPEAFFGQGTRLTVV.

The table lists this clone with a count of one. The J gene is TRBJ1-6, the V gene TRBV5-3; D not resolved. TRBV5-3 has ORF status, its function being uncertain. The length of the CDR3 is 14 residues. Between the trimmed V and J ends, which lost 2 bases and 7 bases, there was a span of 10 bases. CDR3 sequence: CARSFGVRNSPLHF. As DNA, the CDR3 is TGTGCCAGAAGCTTCGGGGTTCGCAATTCACCCCTCCACTTT.

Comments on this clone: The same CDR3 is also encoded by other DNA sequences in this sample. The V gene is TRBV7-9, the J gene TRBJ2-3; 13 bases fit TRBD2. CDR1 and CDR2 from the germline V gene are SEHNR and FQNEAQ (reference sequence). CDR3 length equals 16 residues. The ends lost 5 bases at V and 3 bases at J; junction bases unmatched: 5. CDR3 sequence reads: CASSPWTSGSTDTQYF. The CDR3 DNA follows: TGTGCCAGCAGCCCCTGGACTAGCGGGAGTACAGATACGCAGTATTTT.

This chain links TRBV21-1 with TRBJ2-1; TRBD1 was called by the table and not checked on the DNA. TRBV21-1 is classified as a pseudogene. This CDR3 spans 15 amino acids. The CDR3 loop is CASSKATRGSNEQFF. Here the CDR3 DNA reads TGTGCCAGCAGCAAGGCCACTAGGGGGTCCAATGAGCAGTTCTTC.

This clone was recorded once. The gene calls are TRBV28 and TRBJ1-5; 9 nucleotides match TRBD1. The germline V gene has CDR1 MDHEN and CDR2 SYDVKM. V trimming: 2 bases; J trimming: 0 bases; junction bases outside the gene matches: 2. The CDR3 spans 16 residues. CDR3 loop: CASSLGTGNSNQPQHF. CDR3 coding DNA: TGTGCCAGCAGTTTAGGGACAGGGAATAGCAATCAGCCCCAGCATTTT. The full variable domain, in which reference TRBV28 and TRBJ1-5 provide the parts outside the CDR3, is DVKVTQSSRYLVKRTGEKVFLECVQDMDHENMFWYRQDPGLGLRLIYFSYDVKMKEKGDIPEGYSVSREKKERFSLILESASTNQTSMYLCASSLGTGNSNQPQHFGDGTRLSIL.

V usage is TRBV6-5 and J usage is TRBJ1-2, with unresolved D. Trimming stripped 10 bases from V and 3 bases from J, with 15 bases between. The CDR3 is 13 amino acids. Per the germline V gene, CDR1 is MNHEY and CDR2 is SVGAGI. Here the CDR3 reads CATFPSGYYGYTF. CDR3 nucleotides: TGTGCCACCTTCCCGAGCGGATACTATGGCTACACCTTC.

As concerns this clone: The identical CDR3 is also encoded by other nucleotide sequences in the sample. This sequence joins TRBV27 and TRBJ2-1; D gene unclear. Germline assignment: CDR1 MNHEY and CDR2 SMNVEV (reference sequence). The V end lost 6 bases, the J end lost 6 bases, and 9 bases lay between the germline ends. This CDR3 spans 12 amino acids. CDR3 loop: CASSPGGNEQFF. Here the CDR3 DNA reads TGTGCCAGCAGCCCCGGCGGCAATGAGCAGTTCTTC.

CDR3 sequence: CASSSRTGATFYEQYF. The CDR3, as DNA: TGTGCCAGCAGTTCTCGAACAGGGGCCACCTTCTACGAGCAGTACTTC. The chain has TRBV28 and TRBJ2-7, with 7 bases aligning to TRBD1. J gave up 3 bases and V 4 bases, and 12 bases lay outside the gene matches. The CDR3 is 16 amino acids. Germline values: CDR1 MDHEN, CDR2 SYDVKM.

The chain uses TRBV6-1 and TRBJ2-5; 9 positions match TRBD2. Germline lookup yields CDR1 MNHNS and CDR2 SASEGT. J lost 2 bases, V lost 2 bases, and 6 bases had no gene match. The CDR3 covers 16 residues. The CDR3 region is CASSEPSGIRQETQYF. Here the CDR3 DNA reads TGTGCCAGCAGTGAACCTAGCGGGATTCGGCAAGAGACCCAGTACTTC.

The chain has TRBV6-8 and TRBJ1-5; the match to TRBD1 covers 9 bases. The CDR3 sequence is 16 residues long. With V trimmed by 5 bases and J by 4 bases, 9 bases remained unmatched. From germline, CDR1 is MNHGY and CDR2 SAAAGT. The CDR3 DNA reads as TGTGCCAGCAGTGGGACAGGGAAATGGGATAATCAGCCCCAGCATTTT. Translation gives CASSGTGKWDNQPQHF.

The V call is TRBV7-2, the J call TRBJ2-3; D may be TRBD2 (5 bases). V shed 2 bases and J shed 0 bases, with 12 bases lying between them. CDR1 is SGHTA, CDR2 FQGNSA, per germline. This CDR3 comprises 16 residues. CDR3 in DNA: TGTGCCAGCAGCTTAATGAGGGCACAGAGCACAGATACGCAGTATTTT. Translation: CASSLMRAQSTDTQYF.

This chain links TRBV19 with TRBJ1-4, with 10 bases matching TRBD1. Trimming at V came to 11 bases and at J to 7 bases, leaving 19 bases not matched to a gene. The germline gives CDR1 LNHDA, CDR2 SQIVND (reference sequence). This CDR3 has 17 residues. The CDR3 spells CASTWDRGAERSEKLFF. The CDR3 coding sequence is TGTGCCTCAACCTGGGACAGGGGAGCGGAGAGGAGTGAAAAACTGTTTTTT.

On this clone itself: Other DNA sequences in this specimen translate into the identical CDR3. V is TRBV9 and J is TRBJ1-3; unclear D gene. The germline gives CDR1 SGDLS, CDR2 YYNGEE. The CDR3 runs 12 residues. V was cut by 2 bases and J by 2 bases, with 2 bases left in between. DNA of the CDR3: TGTGCCAGCAGCGTTACTGGAAACACCATATATTTT. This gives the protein CASSVTGNTIYF.

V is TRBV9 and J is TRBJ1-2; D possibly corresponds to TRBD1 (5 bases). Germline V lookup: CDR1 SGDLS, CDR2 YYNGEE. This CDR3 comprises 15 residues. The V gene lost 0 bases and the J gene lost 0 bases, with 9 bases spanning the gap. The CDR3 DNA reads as TGTGCCAGCAGCGTAGTAGACAGCCCTAACTATGGCTACACCTTC. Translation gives CASSVVDSPNYGYTF.

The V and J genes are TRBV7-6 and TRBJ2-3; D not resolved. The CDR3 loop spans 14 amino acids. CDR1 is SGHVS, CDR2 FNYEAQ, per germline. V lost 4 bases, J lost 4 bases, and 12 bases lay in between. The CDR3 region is CASSWSADPDTQYF. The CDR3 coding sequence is TGTGCCAGCAGCTGGAGTGCGGACCCAGATACGCAGTATTTT.

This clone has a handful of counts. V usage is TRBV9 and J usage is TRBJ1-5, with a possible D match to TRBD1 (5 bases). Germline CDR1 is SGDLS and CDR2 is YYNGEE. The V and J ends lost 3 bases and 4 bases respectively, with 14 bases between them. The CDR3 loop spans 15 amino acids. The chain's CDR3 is CASSGGSGQNQPQHF. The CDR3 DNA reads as TGTGCCAGCAGCGGGGGATCAGGGCAAAATCAGCCCCAGCATTTT.

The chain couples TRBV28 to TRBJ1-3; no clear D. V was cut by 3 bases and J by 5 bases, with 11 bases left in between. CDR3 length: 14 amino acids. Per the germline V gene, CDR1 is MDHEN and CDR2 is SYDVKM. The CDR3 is CASSFPSERNTIYF. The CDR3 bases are TGTGCCAGCAGTTTTCCAAGCGAACGAAACACCATATATTTT. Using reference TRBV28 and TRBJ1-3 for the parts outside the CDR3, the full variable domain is DVKVTQSSRYLVKRTGEKVFLECVQDMDHENMFWYRQDPGLGLRLIYFSYDVKMKEKGDIPEGYSVSREKKERFSLILESASTNQTSMYLCASSFPSERNTIYFGEGSWLTVV.

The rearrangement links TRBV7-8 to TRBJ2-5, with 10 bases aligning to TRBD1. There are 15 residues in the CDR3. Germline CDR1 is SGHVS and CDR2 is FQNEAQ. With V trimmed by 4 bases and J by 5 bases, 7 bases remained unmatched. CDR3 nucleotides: TGTGCCAGCAGCTCCTGGGGACAGGGGATGGAGACCCAGTACTTC. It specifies CASSSWGQGMETQYF.

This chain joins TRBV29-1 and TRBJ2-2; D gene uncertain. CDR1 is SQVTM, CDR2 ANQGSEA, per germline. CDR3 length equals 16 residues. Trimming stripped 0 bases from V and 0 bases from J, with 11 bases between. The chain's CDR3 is CSVEDLAESNTGELFF. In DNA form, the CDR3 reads TGCAGCGTTGAAGATCTGGCGGAGTCGAACACCGGGGAGCTGTTTTTT.